A single sample gave rise to the 9 T cell receptor beta chains below, sequenced in a study of cytomegalovirus exposure and HLA in healthy donors. A multiplex PCR was run with 60 Vbeta primers and 13 Jbeta primers. The protocol was immunoSEQ multiplex PCR, while the TCRdb copy is restricted to in-frame clones and leaves out a portion. Of 150,000 or so clones listed, approximately 80% are singletons. Specimen: PBMCs. The receptors come from a man aged 35 to 55 in good health and CMV-seropositive.

With regard to this clone: In the same sample, other DNA sequences code for this CDR3. CDR3 nucleotide sequence: TGTGCCAGCAGCTTGGGCGGGCTGTCCTACAATGAGCAGTTCTTC. It specifies CASSLGGLSYNEQFF. The chain couples TRBV5-6 to TRBJ2-1; D may be TRBD2 (5 bases). The V and J ends lost 0 bases and 1 base respectively, with 8 bases between them. CDR3 length equals 15 residues. Per germline, CDR1 SGHDT and CDR2 YYEEEE.

Here the CDR3 reads CASSRIYLAEITDTQYF. The DNA of the CDR3 is TGTGCCAGCAGCCGGATTTACCTAGCGGAAATCACAGATACGCAGTATTTT. The chain couples TRBV5-4 to TRBJ2-3; 7 bases map to TRBD2. The V and J ends lost 4 bases and 2 bases, in that order; junction bases with no gene match: 13. Germline lookup yields CDR1 SGHNT and CDR2 YYREEE (reference sequence). CDR3 length equals 17 residues.

This clone was found a few times. J is TRBJ2-7 and V is TRBV19; 7 bases agree with TRBD2. V dropped 11 bases and J dropped 4; count of bases not matched to a gene: 14. The V gene's germline CDR1 is LNHDA and CDR2 SQIVND (reference sequence). The CDR3 is made up of 14 amino acids. CDR3 sequence (DNA): TGTGCCGGCGAGCAGGCGGGAGATTATTACGAGCAGTACTTC. Amino acids: CAGEQAGDYYEQYF.

This chain's CDR3 is CASSSGQATNYGYTF. CDR3 DNA: TGCGCCAGCAGCTCGGGACAGGCGACTAACTATGGCTACACCTTC. The rearrangement links TRBV5-1 to TRBJ1-2, with TRBD1 identical over 8 bases. The junction had 4 bases not matched to a gene; V was cut back by 3 bases and J by 0 bases. This CDR3 has 15 residues. Germline V gene lookup returns CDR1 SGHRS and CDR2 YFSETQ.

In DNA, the CDR3 is TGTGCCAGCAGCTTAGGGGGGGTAGGGTACGAGCAGTACTTC. It encodes CASSLGGVGYEQYF. V gene TRBV7-2 combines with J gene TRBJ2-7; TRBD2 is a possible D gene (6 bases). The CDR3 sequence is 14 residues long. Trimming cost V 1 base and J 4 bases, with 11 bases left between them. Germline-derived CDR1 and CDR2 are SGHTA and FQGNSA.

The chain recombines TRBV27 with TRBJ1-6, with 7 nucleotides matching TRBD1. The CDR3 has 15 residues. From germline, CDR1 is MNHEY and CDR2 SMNVEV (reference sequence). Trimming took 8 bases from V and 2 from J; bases not matched to a gene: 6. CDR3 amino acids: CASLYRGAYNSPLHF. The DNA of the CDR3 is TGTGCCAGCCTCTACAGGGGCGCCTATAATTCACCCCTCCACTTT.

The chain links TRBV7-3 to TRBJ2-7, with D possibly being TRBD2 (6 bases). V was shortened by 4 bases and J by 3 bases, with 16 bases between the two germline ends. This CDR3 has 15 amino acids. Germline CDR1 reads SGHTA; CDR2 reads FQGTGA. Here the CDR3 DNA reads TGTGCCAGCAGCTCCTTCCCGGGACTCAACTACGAGCAGTACTTC. Translation gives CASSSFPGLNYEQYF.

In this sample, this clone turned up a few times. The chain recombines TRBV29-1 with TRBJ2-3; 7 bases map to TRBD1. The CDR3 sequence is 13 residues long. The V and J ends lost 4 bases and 3 bases, in that order; junction bases with no gene match: 4. Germline assignment: CDR1 SQVTM and CDR2 ANQGSEA. The CDR3 spells CSVGQGVTDTQYF. In nucleotides, the CDR3 is TGCAGCGTTGGGCAGGGGGTTACAGATACGCAGTATTTT.

The chain joins TRBV7-6 to TRBJ2-5, with D maybe TRBD2 (6 bases). Germline V gives CDR1 SGHVS, CDR2 FNYEAQ. The CDR3 has 15 residues. Trimming took 1 base from V and 4 from J, leaving 13 bases between them. The DNA of the CDR3 is TGTGCCAGCAGCTTAGGGATGGAGGGCTCAGAGACCCAGTACTTC. Protein: CASSLGMEGSETQYF.